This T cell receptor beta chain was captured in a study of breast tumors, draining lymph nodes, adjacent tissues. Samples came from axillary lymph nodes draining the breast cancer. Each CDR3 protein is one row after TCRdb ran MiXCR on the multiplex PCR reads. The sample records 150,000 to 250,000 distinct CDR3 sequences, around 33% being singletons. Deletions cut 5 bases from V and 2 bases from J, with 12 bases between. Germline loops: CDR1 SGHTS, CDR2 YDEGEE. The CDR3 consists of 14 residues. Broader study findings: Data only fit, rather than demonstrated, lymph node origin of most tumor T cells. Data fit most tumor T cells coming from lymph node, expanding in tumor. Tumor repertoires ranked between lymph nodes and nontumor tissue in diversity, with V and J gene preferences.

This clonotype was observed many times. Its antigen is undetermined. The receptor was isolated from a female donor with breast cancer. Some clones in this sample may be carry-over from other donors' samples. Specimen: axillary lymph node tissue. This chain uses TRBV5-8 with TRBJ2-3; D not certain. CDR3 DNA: TGTGCCAGCAGGGCTGAGTGGGCCACAGATACGCAGTATTTT. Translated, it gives CASRAEWATDTQYF.